This T cell receptor beta chain is from a study of control samples from healthy donors and cancer patients. The CDR3 has 14 residues. Deletions cut 3 bases from V and 3 bases from J, with 9 bases between. Germline V gene sequence: CDR1 SGHTA, CDR2 FQGNSA. Produced via immunoSEQ multiplex PCR; TCRdb's table is partial and in-frame only. The top ten hold approximately 9% of the sample, which has some 120,000 clones, about nine tenths seen once. The specimen was blood. The rearrangement uses TRBV7-2 and TRBJ2-1; D remains ambiguous. The clonotype comes from a man aged 40-49 years in good health. Written as DNA, the CDR3 is TGTGCCAGCAGCTTTCGCGGATTCTACAATGAGCAGTTCTTC. It is translated as CASSFRGFYNEQFF.